Listed below are T cell receptor beta chains from one sample, sequenced in a study of cytomegalovirus exposure and HLA in healthy donors. The data were produced by immunoSEQ multiplex PCR, yet TCRdb's version contains in-frame clones alone and is incomplete. The sample has about 160,000 clones; about four fifths are singletons. Input material: PBMCs. These receptors were obtained from a girl between 5 and 17 years old in good health and CMV-seropositive. The CDR3 runs from the conserved cysteine through the conserved F or W. The D gene is left open where the match is weak. Rows give clone size only sometimes, using once, few, many, or a class for an expanded clone.

V: TRBV28
J: TRBJ1-3
D: .
size: .
DNA: TGTGCCAGCAGTTTATCGGGGGGGCCGGGAAACACCATATATTTT
CDR3: CASSLSGGPGNTIYF

V: TRBV27
J: TRBJ2-7
D: TRBD1
size: .
DNA: TGTGCCAGCAGGGCGACAGGGGGCATCGGCGAGCAGTACTTC
CDR3: CASRATGGIGEQYF

V: TRBV6-4
J: TRBJ2-2
D: TRBD1
size: .
DNA: TGTGCCAGCAGAACTTCAGGGGGTTCCGGGGAGCTGTTTTTT
CDR3: CASRTSGGSGELFF

V: TRBV5-1
J: TRBJ2-7
D: .
size: .
DNA: TGCGCCAGCAGCTTGGGAAGCGGGTTGACCTACGAGCAGTACTTC
CDR3: CASSLGSGLTYEQYF

V: TRBV5-1
J: TRBJ1-2
D: TRBD1
size: .
DNA: TGCGCCAGCAGCTCACCCCAGGGGGGAGTCTATGGCTACACCTTC
CDR3: CASSSPQGGVYGYTF

V: TRBV6-6
J: TRBJ1-3
D: .
size: .
DNA: TGTGCCAGCAGTTACTCTGTCAGGGGTGGGGACACCATATATTTT
CDR3: CASSYSVRGGDTIYF

V: TRBV15
J: TRBJ1-2
D: TRBD1
size: .
DNA: TGTGCCACCAGCACAAGAACAGGGGCTTGGGGTGGCTACACCTTC
CDR3: CATSTRTGAWGGYTF

V: TRBV7-3
J: TRBJ1-1
D: .
size: few
DNA: TGTGCCAGCAGCTTGACAGGGAACACTGAAGCTTTCTTT
CDR3: CASSLTGNTEAFF

V: TRBV30
J: TRBJ2-7
D: .
size: .
DNA: TGTGCCTGGAGTGTTGGAGGGGCCTCCTACGAGCAGTACTTC
CDR3: CAWSVGGASYEQYF

V: TRBV6-1
J: TRBJ1-5
D: .
size: .
DNA: TGTGCCAGCAGTGAGGCTGGTAATCAGCCCCAGCATTTT
CDR3: CASSEAGNQPQHF

V: TRBV4-1
J: TRBJ2-5
D: TRBD2
size: .
DNA: TGCGCCAGCAGCCAAGGCCGACTAGCGGGGCAAGAGACCCAGTACTTC
CDR3: CASSQGRLAGQETQYF

V: TRBV19
J: TRBJ1-2
D: TRBD1
size: .
DNA: TGTGCCACCATGACAGGGCATGGCTACACCTTC
CDR3: CATMTGHGYTF

V: TRBV7-9
J: TRBJ2-7
D: .
size: .
DNA: TGTGCCAGCAGCCCGGGACAAGACTACGAGCAGTACTTC
CDR3: CASSPGQDYEQYF

V: TRBV5-1
J: TRBJ1-3
D: .
size: .
DNA: TGCGCCAGCAGCTTGGAGGGGGAAAGGTCTGGAAACACCATATATTTT
CDR3: CASSLEGERSGNTIYF

V: TRBV5-8
J: TRBJ1-5
D: .
size: .
DNA: TGTGCCAGCAGCTGGACGGGGATTCGGGGTCAGCCCCAGCATTTT
CDR3: CASSWTGIRGQPQHF

V: TRBV27
J: TRBJ2-7
D: TRBD1
size: .
DNA: TGTGCCAGCAGCTTGACAGGGCGTTACTACGAGCAGTACTTC
CDR3: CASSLTGRYYEQYF

V: TRBV30
J: TRBJ1-1
D: TRBD1
size: .
DNA: TGTGCCTGGAGTGTAAGGGGGCACACTGAAGCTTTCTTT
CDR3: CAWSVRGHTEAFF

V: TRBV7-9
J: TRBJ2-1
D: TRBD2
size: .
DNA: TGTGCCAGCAGAGGACCTCTAGCGGGAGGAGGGTACAATGAGCAGTTCTTC
CDR3: CASRGPLAGGGYNEQFF

V: TRBV5-1
J: TRBJ2-5
D: TRBD2
size: few
DNA: TGCGCCAGCAGCTTGGAGGCGGGAGGTAAACAAGAGACCCAGTACTTC
CDR3: CASSLEAGGKQETQYF

V: TRBV28
J: TRBJ2-1
D: TRBD2
size: .
DNA: TGTGCCAGCAGTTTAGCCGGGACTAACTACAATGAGCAGTTCTTC
CDR3: CASSLAGTNYNEQFF

V: TRBV6-5
J: TRBJ1-1
D: .
size: .
DNA: TGTGCCAGCAGTTACATTCGGGGGATGAACACTGAAGCTTTCTTT
CDR3: CASSYIRGMNTEAFF

V: TRBV7-9
J: TRBJ2-2
D: TRBD2
size: .
DNA: TGTTCCAGCAGCTTAGAAAAGACTAGCGGTCTGGTTGACACCGGGGAGCTGTTTTTT
CDR3: CSSSLEKTSGLVDTGELFF

V: TRBV6-1
J: TRBJ1-1
D: TRBD1
size: .
DNA: TGTGCCAGCAGGAACCCGGACAGGCCGAACACTGAAGCTTTCTTT
CDR3: CASRNPDRPNTEAFF

V: TRBV2
J: TRBJ2-2
D: .
size: few
DNA: TGTGCCAGCAGTGGGGCAGGGACCGGGGAGCTGTTTTTT
CDR3: CASSGAGTGELFF

V: TRBV7-3
J: TRBJ2-3
D: .
size: .
DNA: TGTGCCAGCAGCTTACAACTAGAAAGCACAGATACGCAGTATTTT
CDR3: CASSLQLESTDTQYF

V: TRBV10-3
J: TRBJ2-7
D: TRBD2
size: .
DNA: TGTGCCATCAGTGAATCAGTAGCGGGGTTCTACGAGCAGTACTTC
CDR3: CAISESVAGFYEQYF

V: TRBV4-1
J: TRBJ1-2
D: .
size: .
DNA: TGCGCCAGCAGCCGGGCCAGTGGGTATGGCTACACCTTC
CDR3: CASSRASGYGYTF

V: TRBV6-5
J: TRBJ2-7
D: .
size: .
DNA: TGTGCCAGCAGAGGCCGTGGGCGGGAATCCTACGAGCAGTACTTC
CDR3: CASRGRGRESYEQYF

V: TRBV19
J: TRBJ1-1
D: .
size: .
DNA: TGTGCCAGTAAAGTGGAATTGGGGGGGCAGCGAGTGAACACTGAAGCTTTCTTT
CDR3: CASKVELGGQRVNTEAFF

V: TRBV27
J: TRBJ1-5
D: .
size: .
DNA: TGTGCCAGCACCCCCTGGGGGGGTGGCAATCAGCCCCAGCATTTT
CDR3: CASTPWGGGNQPQHF

V: TRBV15
J: TRBJ2-5
D: .
size: .
DNA: TGTGCCACCAGCAGAGATCTCGCAGGGGTGGAGACCCAGTACTTC
CDR3: CATSRDLAGVETQYF

V: TRBV7-2
J: TRBJ1-3
D: .
size: .
DNA: TGTGCCAGCAGCCCCGACAGCCATAGGGCTGGAAACACCATATATTTT
CDR3: CASSPDSHRAGNTIYF

V: TRBV15
J: TRBJ1-2
D: .
size: .
DNA: TGTGCCACCAGCAGAGATTTAGGCCAGGTTCATGGCTACACCTTC
CDR3: CATSRDLGQVHGYTF

V: TRBV7-6
J: TRBJ2-5
D: .
size: .
DNA: TGTGCCAGCAGCTACGGCGGGGGCCGAGAGACCCAGTACTTC
CDR3: CASSYGGGRETQYF

V: TRBV6-5
J: TRBJ2-1
D: .
size: .
DNA: TGTGCCAGCAGTTACGACAGAGACTCCTACAATGAGCAGTTCTTC
CDR3: CASSYDRDSYNEQFF

V: TRBV27
J: TRBJ2-1
D: .
size: .
DNA: TGTGCCAGCAGTTTATTGGGCCCCAGCTCCTACAATGAGCAGTTCTTC
CDR3: CASSLLGPSSYNEQFF

V: TRBV5-8
J: TRBJ2-7
D: .
size: .
DNA: TGTGCCAGCAGCTTACCAACTAGATCCCCTATCCCCGGCGAGCAGTACTTC
CDR3: CASSLPTRSPIPGEQYF

V: TRBV19
J: TRBJ1-2
D: .
size: .
DNA: TGTGCCAGTACCCTACCAGGGAATGGCTACACCTTC
CDR3: CASTLPGNGYTF

V: TRBV15
J: TRBJ2-1
D: .
size: .
DNA: TGTGCCACCAGCAGAGATCGTTCTGAGCAGTTCTTC
CDR3: CATSRDRSEQFF

V: TRBV7-3
J: TRBJ2-7
D: .
size: .
DNA: TGTGCCAGCAGCACCGGGACGGGAGTATCCTACGAGCAGTACTTC
CDR3: CASSTGTGVSYEQYF

V: TRBV6-1
J: TRBJ2-2
D: .
size: .
DNA: TGTGCCAGCAGTGAATTCAGGATGTGGACCGGGGAGCTGTTTTTT
CDR3: CASSEFRMWTGELFF

V: TRBV28
J: TRBJ1-1
D: TRBD1
size: .
DNA: TGTGCCAGCAGTTTGGGGACAGGGGGAATTTTGATCGGCCAAACTGCAAACACTGAAGCTTTCTTT
CDR3: CASSLGTGGILIGQTANTEAFF

V: TRBV28
J: TRBJ2-4
D: .
size: .
DNA: TGTGCCAGCAGTTTATCGGGGGGCGGAAAGAGGGACATTCAGTACTTC
CDR3: CASSLSGGGKRDIQYF

V: TRBV28
J: TRBJ1-1
D: .
size: .
DNA: TGTGCCAGCAGTTTTCAGGCGGGCACGAGAGCTTTCTTT
CDR3: CASSFQAGTRAFF

V: TRBV5-4
J: TRBJ2-7
D: .
size: few
DNA: TGTGCCAGCAGCTTCTCAGGGTTGTCCTACGAGCAGTACTTC
CDR3: CASSFSGLSYEQYF

V: TRBV6-6
J: TRBJ1-2
D: .
size: .
DNA: TGTGCCAGCAGTCCTCCAGGGGCCTCTGGCTACACCTTC
CDR3: CASSPPGASGYTF

V: TRBV5-6
J: TRBJ1-4
D: .
size: .
DNA: TGTGCCAGCAGCCACGCAGACCATTTTGGCGGCGCAACTAATGAAAAACTGTTTTTT
CDR3: CASSHADHFGGATNEKLFF

V: TRBV7-9
J: TRBJ2-1
D: TRBD1
size: .
DNA: TGTGCCAGCAAGGCGGGACAGGGCTCCTACAATGAGCAGTTCTTC
CDR3: CASKAGQGSYNEQFF

V: TRBV29-1
J: TRBJ2-5
D: .
size: .
DNA: TGCAGCGTTCACAGGCTAGCGTGGGAGACCCAGTACTTC
CDR3: CSVHRLAWETQYF

V: TRBV19
J: TRBJ1-2
D: TRBD1
size: .
DNA: TGTGCCAGTAGTCCCCGGGACAGGGTTCCTGGCTACACCTTC
CDR3: CASSPRDRVPGYTF

V: TRBV29-1
J: TRBJ2-1
D: .
size: .
DNA: TGCAGCGTCTGCTATGCGGAAGGCTCCTACAATGAGCAGTTCTTC
CDR3: CSVCYAEGSYNEQFF

V: TRBV30
J: TRBJ1-2
D: .
size: .
DNA: TGTGCCTGGAGTAAGAGGAGGGCTAACTATGGCTACACCTTC
CDR3: CAWSKRRANYGYTF

V: TRBV10-1
J: TRBJ2-5
D: .
size: .
DNA: TGCGCCAGCAGTGATGTAGCCGCCGAGACCCAGTACTTC
CDR3: CASSDVAAETQYF

V: TRBV15
J: TRBJ2-5
D: .
size: .
DNA: TGTGCCACCAGCAGAGTTACAGGGCTGGAGACCCAGTACTTC
CDR3: CATSRVTGLETQYF

V: TRBV7-6
J: TRBJ2-1
D: .
size: .
DNA: TGTGCCAGCAGCTTACCGATGACACAGGGTAACAATGAGCAGTTCTTC
CDR3: CASSLPMTQGNNEQFF

V: TRBV7-9
J: TRBJ2-1
D: .
size: once
DNA: TGTGCCAGCAGCGAGACAGAGAGCTCCTACAATGAGCAGTTCTTC
CDR3: CASSETESSYNEQFF